This T cell receptor (beta chain) was identified in a study of blood T cell dynamics during melanoma immunotherapy. General observations from the study: Among sorted CD8+ subsets, immune-effector cells had the highest clonality and cell-free DNA similarity.

The protocol was immunoSEQ multiplex PCR, while the TCRdb copy is restricted to in-frame clones and leaves out a portion. The sample has approximately 3,300 clones, over 80% seen once. Germline V gene lookup returns CDR1 MNHNY and CDR2 SVGAGI (reference sequence). CDR3 length: 13 amino acids. The germline V and J ends were trimmed by 2 bases and 6 bases, with 10 bases remaining between them. In regard to this clone: No antigen is known for it.

The time point denotes: pre-treatment baseline. This sample comprised effector memory CD8+ T cells from blood, obtained from a patient treated with checkpoint blockade. The source is a human donor with melanoma. The chain couples TRBV6-6 to TRBJ1-2; weak D call: TRBD1 (5 bases). The CDR3 DNA sequence: TGTGCCAGCAGTTACGGAGGGGTGGATGGCTACACCTTC. It yields the protein CASSYGGVDGYTF.